The rows below give T cell receptor beta chains drawn from one sample of a study of blood T cell repertoires in COVID-19. The protocol was immunoSEQ multiplex PCR, while the TCRdb copy is restricted to in-frame clones and leaves out a portion. Of some 380,000 clones in the sample, over 75% were seen once. Sequencing input: PBMCs or T cells enriched from blood (not recorded which). The receptors come from a middle-aged woman with acute COVID-19. Both conserved end residues are part of each CDR3. The D gene is left open where the match is weak. Only some rows state a clone size, as once, few, many or a class for expanded clones.

clone size	V gene	D gene	J gene	CDR3 protein
-	TRBV7-2	-	TRBJ1-3	CASSFSGEWGSGNTIYF
-	TRBV2	TRBD2	TRBJ2-4	CASSDEAGVRNIQYF
-	TRBV5-1	TRBD2	TRBJ2-1	CASSPLTSGGAMGNEQFF
-	TRBV4-1	-	TRBJ2-5	CASSQGPVLETQYF
once	TRBV15	TRBD2	TRBJ2-2	CATSRDIQRGWNTGELFF
once	TRBV14	-	TRBJ1-2	CASSQDRRGANYGYTF
-	TRBV14	-	TRBJ2-7	CASSHRLARSYEQYF
-	TRBV12-3/TRBV12-4	-	TRBJ1-1	CASSWAGNTEAFF
-	TRBV7-9	-	TRBJ1-1	CASSQRRGQNTEAFF
few	TRBV7-9	TRBD1	TRBJ2-7	CASSLDRGGEQYF
-	TRBV27	TRBD1	TRBJ1-2	CASSPRTGGGYTF
-	TRBV9	TRBD2	TRBJ2-5	CASSGIAGQETQYF
-	TRBV7-9	-	TRBJ1-5	CASSQTQGQPQHF
-	TRBV29-1	TRBD1	TRBJ1-2	CSVGTEAYGYTF
-	TRBV14	TRBD1	TRBJ2-5	CASSFPRQGQETQYF
few	TRBV7-9	TRBD2	TRBJ2-3	CASSFTSGASGTQYF
-	TRBV27	-	TRBJ1-2	CASSLGGSNYGYTF
-	TRBV11-2	TRBD2	TRBJ2-1	CASSLDAGLANEQFF
-	TRBV7-2	-	TRBJ1-5	CASSLSSFNQPQHF
-	TRBV7-9	-	TRBJ1-1	CASSLVGLNTEAFF
-	TRBV30	-	TRBJ1-5	CAWSDTGSANQPQHF